Here is one TCR beta chain with its context. This specimen belongs to a study of blood T cell repertoires in COVID-19. Study in general: Acute and convalescent COVID-19 specimens originated in the United States, Italy and Spain. Sources were T cells, B-cell-depleted T cells, or PBMCs; the material itself was cDNA or gDNA.

How the authors handled the data: Amplified reference gene primers provided the basis for estimating nucleated cell counts. Measured with immunoSEQ multiplex PCR; TCRdb has only the in-frame clones, and not every one. V, J and clone size are taken as reported in that table, and D and trimming were inferred from the DNA itself. The sample records 200,000 to 300,000 clones, over 80% being singletons. Trimming removed 4 bases from V and 7 bases from J, with 13 bases in between. The length of the CDR3 is 14 residues. CDR1 and CDR2 (germline): KGHSH, LQKENI. The chain is built from TRBV18 and TRBJ1-4; D is possibly TRBD1 (5 bases). The sequenced material came from peripheral blood. This receptor was taken from a human donor in a cohort sampled during active COVID-19. This CDR3 is CASSLGGGVEKLFF. Written as DNA, the CDR3 is TGTGCCAGCTCACTCGGGGGAGGTGTTGAAAAACTGTTTTTT.